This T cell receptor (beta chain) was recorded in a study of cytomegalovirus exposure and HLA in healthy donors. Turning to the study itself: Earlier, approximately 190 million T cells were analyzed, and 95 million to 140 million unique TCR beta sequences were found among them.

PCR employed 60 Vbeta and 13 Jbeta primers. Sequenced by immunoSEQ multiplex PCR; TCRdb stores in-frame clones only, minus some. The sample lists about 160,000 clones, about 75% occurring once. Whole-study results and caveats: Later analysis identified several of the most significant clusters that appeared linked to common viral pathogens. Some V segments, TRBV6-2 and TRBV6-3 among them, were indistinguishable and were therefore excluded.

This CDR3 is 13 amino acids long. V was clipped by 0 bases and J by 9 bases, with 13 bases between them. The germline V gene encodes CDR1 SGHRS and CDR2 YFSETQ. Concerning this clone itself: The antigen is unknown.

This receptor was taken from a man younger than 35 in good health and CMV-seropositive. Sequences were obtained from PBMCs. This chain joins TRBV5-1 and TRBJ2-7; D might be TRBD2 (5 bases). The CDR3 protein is CASSLAGEDVQYV. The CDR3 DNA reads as TGCGCCAGCAGCTTGGCCGGGGAAGACGTGCAGTACGTC.